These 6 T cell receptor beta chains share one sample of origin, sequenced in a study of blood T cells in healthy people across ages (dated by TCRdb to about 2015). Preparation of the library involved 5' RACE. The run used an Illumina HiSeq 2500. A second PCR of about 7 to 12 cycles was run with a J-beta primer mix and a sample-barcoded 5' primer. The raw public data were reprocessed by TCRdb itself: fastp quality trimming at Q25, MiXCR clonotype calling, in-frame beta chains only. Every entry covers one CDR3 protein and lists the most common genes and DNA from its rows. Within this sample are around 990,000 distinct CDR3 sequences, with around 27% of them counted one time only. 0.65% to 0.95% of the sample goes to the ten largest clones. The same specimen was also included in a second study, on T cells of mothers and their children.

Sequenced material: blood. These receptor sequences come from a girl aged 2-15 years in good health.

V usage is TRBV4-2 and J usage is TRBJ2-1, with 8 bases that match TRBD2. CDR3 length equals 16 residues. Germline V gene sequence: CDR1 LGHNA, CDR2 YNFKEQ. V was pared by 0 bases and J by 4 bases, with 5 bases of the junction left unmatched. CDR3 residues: CASSQEWTGGYNEQFF. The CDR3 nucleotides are TGTGCCAGCAGCCAAGAATGGACGGGGGGGTACAATGAGCAGTTCTTC.

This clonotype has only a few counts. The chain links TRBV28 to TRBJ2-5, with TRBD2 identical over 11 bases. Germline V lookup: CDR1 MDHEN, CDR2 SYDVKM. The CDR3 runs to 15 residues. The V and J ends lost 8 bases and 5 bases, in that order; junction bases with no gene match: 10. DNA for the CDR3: TGTGCCAGCTCCCCCACTAGCGGGAGTTTGGAGACCCAGTACTTC. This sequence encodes CASSPTSGSLETQYF.

CDR3 DNA: TGTGCCAGCAGCTTGTTCGGGACTAGCGGCAATGAGCAGTTCTTC. Translation: CASSLFGTSGNEQFF. This chain uses TRBV5-4 with TRBJ2-5; 11 nucleotides align to TRBD2. The J call may be faulty, since TRBJ2-1 better matches the DNA end. Germline values: CDR1 SGHNT, CDR2 YYREEE (reference sequence). CDR3 length: 15 amino acids.

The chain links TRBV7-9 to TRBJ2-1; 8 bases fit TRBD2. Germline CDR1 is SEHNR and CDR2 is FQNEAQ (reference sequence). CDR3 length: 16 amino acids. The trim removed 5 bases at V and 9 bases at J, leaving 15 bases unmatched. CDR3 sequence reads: CASSPHLAGGGGEQFF. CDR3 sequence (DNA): TGTGCCAGCAGCCCGCATTTGGCGGGGGGCGGGGGTGAGCAGTTCTTC.

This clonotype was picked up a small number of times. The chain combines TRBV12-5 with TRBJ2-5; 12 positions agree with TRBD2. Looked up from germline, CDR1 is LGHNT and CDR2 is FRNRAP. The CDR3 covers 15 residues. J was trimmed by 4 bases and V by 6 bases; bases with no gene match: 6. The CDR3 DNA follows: TGTGCTAGTGGCCCCGGACTAGCGGGGAGAGAGACCCAGTACTTC. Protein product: CASGPGLAGRETQYF.

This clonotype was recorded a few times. CDR3 amino acids: CASSQDPQDNYGYTF. CDR3 bases: TGCGCCAGCAGCCAAGATCCCCAGGACAACTATGGCTACACCTTC. The chain couples TRBV4-1 to TRBJ1-2, with D unclear. The CDR3 contains 15 residues. Germline V CDR1 and CDR2: MGHRA, YSYEKL. Trimming removed 0 bases at V and 2 bases at J, with 10 bases between.